One sample yielded the 15 T cell receptor beta chains listed below, sequenced in a study of cytomegalovirus exposure and HLA in healthy donors. Profiling relied on immunoSEQ multiplex PCR, and the TCRdb table lists in-frame clones only, not all of them. The profile shows fewer than 400,000 clones, approximately 88% of them singletons. The material sequenced was PBMCs. All receptors come from a young man in good health and CMV-seronegative.

This sequence joins TRBV18 and TRBJ2-1, with a tentative D call TRBD2 (6 bases). There are 12 residues in the CDR3. With 6 bases removed from V and 8 bases from J, the gap between germline ends came to 11 bases. Germline lookup yields CDR1 KGHSH and CDR2 LQKENI. CDR3: CASSPTSYEQFF. The CDR3 bases are TGTGCCAGCTCGCCAACTAGCTATGAGCAGTTCTTC.

This sequence joins TRBV6-1 and TRBJ2-7; 7 bases match TRBD1. Germline CDR1 is MNHNS and CDR2 is SASEGT. V was clipped by 7 bases and J by 2 bases; unmatched bases: 11. There are 15 residues in the CDR3. CDR3 region: CASTPQGELTYEQYF. The CDR3, as DNA: TGTGCCAGCACCCCCCAGGGGGAGCTGACCTACGAGCAGTACTTC.

V usage is TRBV7-6 and J usage is TRBJ2-7; 7 nucleotides line up with TRBD1. V was pared by 5 bases and J by 6 bases, with 7 bases of the junction left unmatched. The CDR3 spans 13 residues. Germline loops: CDR1 SGHVS, CDR2 FNYEAQ. Written as DNA, the CDR3 is TGTGCCAGCAGCGTCGACAGGGTGTCCGAGCAGTACTTC. This codes for CASSVDRVSEQYF.

This rearrangement joins TRBV27 to TRBJ2-7; tentative D call: TRBD1 (5 bases). Germline V gene lookup returns CDR1 MNHEY and CDR2 SMNVEV (reference sequence). The CDR3 spans 14 residues. Between the trimmed V and J ends, which lost 1 base and 3 bases, there was a span of 10 bases. DNA for the CDR3: TGTGCCAGCAGTTTATTGGGGCCAGACTACGAGCAGTACTTC. It is translated as CASSLLGPDYEQYF.

This clone was observed a single time. The chain is built from TRBV11-2 and TRBJ2-1; D is unresolved. The CDR3 loop spans 15 amino acids. V lost 0 bases and J 3 bases, leaving 9 bases between the germline ends. The germline V gene has CDR1 SGHAT and CDR2 FQNNGV. CDR3 sequence: CASSLDHGLYNEQFF. CDR3 DNA sequence: TGTGCCAGCAGCTTAGATCACGGTCTCTACAATGAGCAGTTCTTC.

This chain uses TRBV11-1 with TRBJ1-3; 8 bases fit TRBD1. The CDR3 is 15 amino acids. Germline-derived CDR1 and CDR2 are SGHAT and FQDESV (reference sequence). The junction had 3 bases not matched to a gene; V was cut back by 3 bases and J by 2 bases. The CDR3 coding sequence is TGTGCCAGCAGCTTTTACAGGGGGACTGGAAACACCATATATTTT. This translates into CASSFYRGTGNTIYF.

The rearrangement uses TRBV7-9 and TRBJ2-2, with 9 bases fitting TRBD1. CDR3 length: 16 residues. J was trimmed by 4 bases and V by 0 bases; bases with no gene match: 3. Germline CDR1 is SEHNR and CDR2 is FQNEAQ (reference sequence). The CDR3 bases are TGTGCCAGCAGCTTAGCTGGGACAGGGAGCACCGGGGAGCTGTTTTTT. Amino acid sequence: CASSLAGTGSTGELFF.

The rearrangement links TRBV5-6 to TRBJ1-2; TRBD1 matches 7 bases. This CDR3 is built from 14 residues. V gave up 1 base and J gave up 6 bases; unmatched junction bases: 6. From germline, CDR1 is SGHDT and CDR2 YYEEEE. The CDR3 loop is CASSLNWQGDGYTF. The CDR3 DNA is TGTGCCAGCAGCTTGAACTGGCAGGGGGATGGCTACACCTTC.

This clone was detected only once. The V gene is TRBV5-1, the J gene TRBJ2-5, with 12 bases lining up with TRBD2. CDR1 and CDR2 (germline): SGHRS, YFSETQ. The CDR3 is made up of 16 amino acids. With 2 bases clipped from V and 5 bases from J, the junction kept 7 bases outside the gene matches. The CDR3 coding sequence is TGCGCCAGCAGCTTAGAACTAGCGGGGGGAATGGAGACCCAGTACTTC. This translates into CASSLELAGGMETQYF.

The chain recombines TRBV7-9 with TRBJ1-1, with D possibly matching TRBD1 (6 bases). There are 17 residues in the CDR3. Trimming removed 4 bases from V and 6 bases from J, with 24 bases in between. Per germline, CDR1 SEHNR and CDR2 FQNEAQ (reference sequence). The CDR3 here is CASSSRDLQGLGAEAFF. CDR3 nucleotides: TGTGCCAGCAGCTCACGCGACCTACAGGGATTGGGAGCTGAAGCTTTCTTT. Supplemented by reference TRBV7-9 and TRBJ1-1, the full variable domain reads DTGVSQNPRHKITKRGQNVTFRCDPISEHNRLYWYRQTLGQGPEFLTYFQNEAQLEKSRLLSDRFSAERPKGSFSTLEIQRTEQGDSAMYLCASSSRDLQGLGAEAFFGQGTRLTVV.

The rearrangement uses TRBV2 and TRBJ2-7, with a tentative D call TRBD2 (7 bases). CDR1 and CDR2 from the germline V gene are SNHLY and FYNNEI. The CDR3 is 14 residues long. Trimming removed 9 bases from V and 0 bases from J, with 15 bases in between. Here the CDR3 DNA reads TGTGCCAGTGGGGGGCGGGGGAGCTCCTACGAGCAGTACTTC. Translation gives CASGGRGSSYEQYF.

CDR3 bases: TGTGCCAGCAACCCTCCGGAGCCTACCAGAGATACGCAGTATTTT. Its translation is CASNPPEPTRDTQYF. J is TRBJ2-3 and V is TRBV7-9; D gene ambiguous. CDR1 is SEHNR and CDR2 is FQNEAQ in the germline V gene (reference sequence). CDR3 length: 15 residues. V lost 7 bases to trimming and J lost 5 bases, with 19 bases between them.

V and J are TRBV6-6 and TRBJ1-5; 7 bases map to TRBD1. Germline values: CDR1 MNHNY, CDR2 SVGAGI (reference sequence). The length of the CDR3 is 15 residues. Unmatched junction bases numbered 5, after V lost 0 bases and J lost 6 bases. CDR3 sequence: CASSYSDRAGQPQHF. The CDR3 nucleotides read TGTGCCAGCAGTTACTCTGACAGGGCAGGTCAGCCCCAGCATTTT.

This clone has only one observation. The rearrangement joins TRBV19 to TRBJ2-7; 9 bases fit TRBD1. The CDR3 is 14 residues long. Per germline, CDR1 LNHDA and CDR2 SQIVND (reference sequence). V shed 4 bases and J 6 bases; nucleotides not matched to a gene: 7. The CDR3 here is CASSRQGGSGEQYF. The CDR3 region has the DNA TGTGCCAGTAGTAGACAGGGGGGATCGGGCGAGCAGTACTTC.

The chain recombines TRBV7-9 with TRBJ2-7; TRBD1 aligns across 8 bases. Trimming removed 8 bases from V and 3 bases from J; junction bases left unmatched: 3. This CDR3 has 12 residues. Germline CDR1 SEHNR, CDR2 FQNEAQ (reference sequence). CDR3 nucleotides: TGTGCCAGCCGAGACAGGGGCTACGAGCAGTACTTC. Translated: CASRDRGYEQYF.